Below, 27 T cell receptor beta chains from the same sample are listed, as sequenced in a study of PD-1 blockade in classical Hodgkin lymphoma. Specified time point: cycle 4 day 1 (C4D1), after 6 weeks of nivolumab. Exposure to brentuximab vedotin varied, and each patient had relapsed following autologous stem cell transplantation. Only in-frame clones appear in the TCRdb table, and some are missing; sequencing was by immunoSEQ multiplex PCR. The sample carries approximately 24,000 clones, roughly four fifths recorded once. The source was peripheral blood mononuclear cells (PBMCs), collected before the fourth cycle of nivolumab. Source of these receptors: a human donor with classical Hodgkin lymphoma.

This chain joins TRBV7-9 and TRBJ2-1; D is unclear. CDR1 SEHNR and CDR2 FQNEAQ come from the germline V gene (reference sequence). Trimming shortened V by 3 bases and J by 6 bases, and 9 bases separated the two germline ends. The CDR3 has 13 residues. Here the CDR3 DNA reads TGTGCCAGCAGCTTTGGGGAAGGCAATGAGCAGTTCTTC. It translates to CASSFGEGNEQFF. Supplemented by reference TRBV7-9 and TRBJ2-1, the full variable domain reads DTGVSQNPRHKITKRGQNVTFRCDPISEHNRLYWYRQTLGQGPEFLTYFQNEAQLEKSRLLSDRFSAERPKGSFSTLEIQRTEQGDSAMYLCASSFGEGNEQFFGPGTRLTVL.

The chain employs TRBV30 and TRBJ1-6, with 7 bases aligning to TRBD1. Germline loops: CDR1 GTSNPN, CDR2 SVGIG (reference sequence). Germline trimming cut 1 base from V and 9 bases from J; bases unmatched to any gene: 9. The CDR3 has 15 residues. CDR3 nucleotides: TGTGCCTGGAGTGAAGGGACAGAGTTAGGTTCACCCCTCCACTTT. Amino acid sequence: CAWSEGTELGSPLHF.

V gene TRBV19 combines with J gene TRBJ2-5, with D unclear. Per germline, CDR1 LNHDA and CDR2 SQIVND (reference sequence). The CDR3 is 14 residues long. Trimming stripped 1 base from V and 10 bases from J, with 16 bases between. This CDR3 is CASSIGEMWKYQYF. The CDR3, as DNA: TGTGCCAGTAGTATAGGGGAAATGTGGAAGTACCAGTACTTC.

The CDR3 nucleotides read TGTGCCAGCAGCTTAGGGAAACTAGCGGGGGGGAACACCGGGGAGCTGTTTTTT. Translation: CASSLGKLAGGNTGELFF. The chain couples TRBV11-3 to TRBJ2-2, with TRBD2 identical over 12 bases. V trimming: 1 base; J trimming: 1 base; junction bases outside the gene matches: 4. This CDR3 spans 18 amino acids. Germline V CDR1 and CDR2: SGHNT, YENEEA.

The rearrangement joins TRBV29-1 to TRBJ1-1, with D possibly TRBD1 on 6 matching bases. Trimming took 0 bases from V and 4 from J, leaving 12 bases between them. CDR3 length: 14 amino acids. Germline V gene lookup returns CDR1 SQVTM and CDR2 ANQGSEA. DNA for the CDR3: TGCAGCGTTGAAGATGGGGGCGGAGGCACTGAAGCTTTCTTT. Translating it yields CSVEDGGGGTEAFF.

This clone came up once. The chain carries TRBV11-3 and TRBJ2-7, with 8 bases lining up with TRBD2. CDR1 and CDR2 from the germline V gene are SGHNT and YENEEA. Unmatched junction bases numbered 4, after V lost 4 bases and J lost 5 bases. CDR3 length: 13 amino acids. The CDR3 coding sequence is TGTGCCAGCAGCTCCGGGACTAGGGACGAGCAGTACTTC. It yields the protein CASSSGTRDEQYF.

J is TRBJ1-5 and V is TRBV6-6; no clear D gene. CDR1 and CDR2 (germline): MNHNY, SVGAGI (reference sequence). The CDR3 length is 15 residues. With 0 bases removed from V and 4 bases from J, the gap between germline ends came to 10 bases. The CDR3 loop reads CASSYSALINQPQHF. DNA for the CDR3: TGTGCCAGCAGTTACTCCGCACTGATAAATCAGCCCCAGCATTTT.

The chain combines TRBV18 with TRBJ2-5, with D maybe TRBD2 (5 bases). V dropped 3 bases and J dropped 2 bases, with 13 bases sitting between them. The CDR3 sequence is 15 residues long. The germline V gene encodes CDR1 KGHSH and CDR2 LQKENI. The CDR3 DNA is TGTGCCAGCTCACCCCGGGAAGGACCTCAAGAGACCCAGTACTTC. This encodes CASSPREGPQETQYF.

V and J are TRBV10-3 and TRBJ2-1, with no clear D. Germline CDR1 reads ENHRY; CDR2 reads SYGVKD. The V gene lost 3 bases and the J gene lost 0 bases, with 6 bases spanning the gap. The CDR3 runs to 14 residues. The CDR3 nucleotides read TGTGCCATCAGTGACCTCACCTCCTACAATGAGCAGTTCTTC. Protein sequence: CAISDLTSYNEQFF.

The chain employs TRBV7-8 and TRBJ1-1; weak D call: TRBD1 (5 bases). Germline V gene sequence: CDR1 SGHVS, CDR2 FQNEAQ. Trimming removed 10 bases from V and 2 bases from J, with 14 bases in between. The CDR3 has 13 amino acids. CDR3 in amino acids: CATYGATNTEAFF. The CDR3 nucleotides are TGTGCCACCTATGGGGCCACCAACACTGAAGCTTTCTTT.

This clone has just one count. The chain couples TRBV5-1 to TRBJ1-3, with a tentative D call TRBD1 (5 bases). The V end lost 0 bases, the J end lost 2 bases, and 9 bases lay between the germline ends. This CDR3 contains 15 residues. From germline, CDR1 is SGHRS and CDR2 YFSETQ. The CDR3 region is CASSLGGVTGNTIYF. The CDR3 coding sequence is TGCGCCAGCAGCTTGGGAGGGGTTACTGGAAACACCATATATTTT.

In this sample, this clone turned up a few times. The chain joins TRBV2 to TRBJ2-7; D is unresolved. With 3 bases removed from V and 5 bases from J, the gap between germline ends came to 11 bases. CDR3 length: 13 residues. Germline CDR1 and CDR2: SNHLY and FYNNEI. This chain's CDR3 is CASSELIPNEQYF. DNA for the CDR3: TGTGCCAGCAGTGAGCTCATCCCCAACGAGCAGTACTTC.

The chain links TRBV21-1 to TRBJ1-2; the D call of TRBD1 is as the table states it, not checked on the DNA. TRBV21-1 is marked as a pseudogene. The CDR3 length is 15 residues. CDR3 in DNA: TGTGCCAGCAGTCGGACAGCGATACCCAACTATGGCTACACCTTC. Its translation: CASSRTAIPNYGYTF.

V usage is TRBV6-1 and J usage is TRBJ1-5; tentatively, D is TRBD1 (5 bases). The CDR3 spans 17 residues. V lost 4 bases to trimming and J lost 0 bases, with 16 bases between them. Germline V gives CDR1 MNHNS, CDR2 SASEGT. The DNA for the CDR3 is TGTGCCAGCAGTGGGCCTGGGGGGGGAGATAGCAATCAGCCCCAGCATTTT. Translated, it gives CASSGPGGGDSNQPQHF.

The DNA of the CDR3 is TGTGCCAGCAGCCTTCGGAACACTGAAGCTTTCTTT. It specifies CASSLRNTEAFF. The chain employs TRBV11-2 and TRBJ1-1; D not certain. CDR3 size: 12 residues. The germline gives CDR1 SGHAT, CDR2 FQNNGV. The V end was cut by 5 bases, the J end by 1 base, with 5 bases between.

V gene TRBV6-1 combines with J gene TRBJ2-1; D is perhaps TRBD2 (6 bases). CDR3 size: 15 residues. Germline loops: CDR1 MNHNS, CDR2 SASEGT. V gave up 1 base and J gave up 6 bases, with 13 bases separating them. The CDR3 loop reads CASSEVFLGGNEQFF. CDR3 sequence (DNA): TGTGCCAGCAGTGAAGTATTCCTGGGGGGCAATGAGCAGTTCTTC.

The sample holds a few counts of this clone. The rearrangement joins TRBV9 to TRBJ2-1; 10 nucleotides match TRBD1. Germline V lookup: CDR1 SGDLS, CDR2 YYNGEE. CDR3 length equals 16 residues. Losses at the gene ends were 0 bases for V and 7 bases for J; bases not matched to a gene: 7. DNA for the CDR3: TGTGCCAGCAGCGTAGAGGGGGGACAGGGGTTGAATGAGCAGTTCTTC. It translates to CASSVEGGQGLNEQFF.

This chain connects TRBV6-1 to TRBJ1-1; a weak D match, TRBD1 (6 bases). The CDR3 consists of 14 residues. Trimming cost V 5 bases and J 4 bases, with 14 bases left between them. Germline V lookup: CDR1 MNHNS, CDR2 SASEGT. The chain's CDR3 is CASSNLQGGTEAFF. CDR3 DNA sequence: TGTGCCAGCAGTAACCTACAGGGAGGCACTGAAGCTTTCTTT.

V is TRBV29-1 and J is TRBJ2-7, with 9 bases fitting TRBD1. The germline V gene has CDR1 SQVTM and CDR2 ANQGSEA. CDR3 length: 13 amino acids. V lost 6 bases to trimming and J lost 2 bases; unmatched junction nucleotides: 5. The CDR3 bases are TGCAGCGTCGGACAGGGGACAACCTACGAGCAGTACTTC. Translated, it gives CSVGQGTTYEQYF.

The chain has TRBV6-5 and TRBJ2-7; D is ambiguous. The V gene's germline CDR1 is MNHEY and CDR2 SVGAGI. The V gene lost 0 bases and the J gene lost 3 bases, with 15 bases spanning the gap. The CDR3 is 16 amino acids. CDR3 residues: CASSYSVRDHYYEQYF. CDR3 nucleotide sequence: TGTGCCAGCAGTTACTCGGTCCGTGACCACTACTACGAGCAGTACTTC.

Only one count was recorded for this clone. V usage is TRBV11-3 and J usage is TRBJ2-3, with no clear D. The length of the CDR3 is 16 residues. In germline, CDR1 is SGHNT, CDR2 YENEEA. V lost 3 bases and J lost 6, with 19 bases in between. CDR3 coding DNA: TGTGCCAGCAGCTTTCCTGACCGCCGAAACGGGGATACGCAGTATTTT. It is translated as CASSFPDRRNGDTQYF.

The chain uses TRBV15 and TRBJ2-2; D is perhaps TRBD2 (5 bases). CDR3 size: 13 residues. V dropped 5 bases and J dropped 6 bases, with 10 bases sitting between them. Germline lookup yields CDR1 LNHNV and CDR2 YYDKDF (reference sequence). The DNA of the CDR3 is TGTGCCACCAGCCTAGCAGTTCCCGGGGAGCTGTTTTTT. It encodes CATSLAVPGELFF.

This rearrangement joins TRBV5-1 to TRBJ2-5, with unresolved D. CDR1 and CDR2 (germline): SGHRS, YFSETQ. CDR3 length: 18 residues. Trimming removed 4 bases at V and 0 bases at J, with 22 bases between. The DNA for the CDR3 is TGCGCCAGCAGCCCCGGGCCTTTGCGGCCTTCGTACCAAGAGACCCAGTACTTC. It codes for CASSPGPLRPSYQETQYF. Filled out from reference TRBV5-1 and TRBJ2-5, the complete variable domain reads KAGVTQTPRYLIKTRGQQVTLSCSPISGHRSVSWYQQTPGQGLQFLFEYFSETQRNKGNFPGRFSGRQFSNSRSEMNVSTLELGDSALYLCASSPGPLRPSYQETQYFGPGTRLLVL.

V gene TRBV2 combines with J gene TRBJ1-6, with 7 bases fitting TRBD1. Unmatched junction bases numbered 12, after V lost 6 bases and J lost 7 bases. CDR3 length equals 16 residues. Germline V CDR1 and CDR2: SNHLY, FYNNEI. The CDR3 reads CASSSATGSGNSPLHF. CDR3 nucleotides: TGTGCCAGCAGCTCAGCGACAGGGAGTGGGAATTCACCCCTCCACTTT.

V usage is TRBV27 and J usage is TRBJ1-1; possible D gene TRBD1, 5 bases. This CDR3 is built from 16 residues. CDR1 and CDR2 (germline): MNHEY, SMNVEV (reference sequence). V was cut by 0 bases and J by 4 bases, with 15 bases left in between. In DNA form, the CDR3 reads TGTGCCAGCAGTTTATCGTCGGGCCTAAGGGGCACTGAAGCTTTCTTT. Translation: CASSLSSGLRGTEAFF.

CDR3 protein: CASSSGRYTDTQYF. The CDR3 DNA follows: TGTGCCAGCAGCTCCGGACGGTACACAGATACGCAGTATTTT. This chain connects TRBV11-2 to TRBJ2-3; no definite D call. Germline CDR1 and CDR2: SGHAT and FQNNGV. The CDR3 extends over 14 amino acids. The V end lost 4 bases, the J end lost 2 bases, and 10 bases lay between the germline ends. Full variable domain (rest looked up from reference TRBV11-2 and TRBJ2-3): EAGVAQSPRYKIIEKRQSVAFWCNPISGHATLYWYQQILGQGPKLLIQFQNNGVVDDSQLPKDRFSAERLKGVDSTLKIQPAKLEDSAVYLCASSSGRYTDTQYFGPGTRLTVL.

This clone was seen only once. The rearrangement joins TRBV6-5 to TRBJ1-5; D gene ambiguous. CDR3 length equals 15 residues. V was clipped by 0 bases and J by 1 base, with 7 bases between them. CDR1 MNHEY and CDR2 SVGAGI come from the germline V gene. In DNA, the CDR3 is TGTGCCAGCAGTTACTCGAAAGCAAGCAATCAGCCCCAGCATTTT. It yields the protein CASSYSKASNQPQHF.